The T cell receptor beta chain under discussion was sequenced for a study of early T cells in non-severe SARS-CoV-2 infection. Study in general: Alpha and beta chains were unpaired, from unsorted whole-blood bulk RNA.

There are a few counts of this clonotype. Unique molecular identifiers were added to individual cDNA molecules. TCRdb processed the 5' RACE reads anew with MiXCR; each CDR3 protein has one entry. The top ten clones hold roughly 9% of a sample with roughly 70,000 distinct CDR3 sequences, 15% to 20% of them seen once. The CDR3 totals 14 residues. V was cut by 6 bases and J by 2 bases, with 14 bases left in between. The germline CDR1 and CDR2 sequences are MNHEY and SMNVEV (reference sequence). The chain combines TRBV27 with TRBJ2-7; D might be TRBD2 (6 bases). This receptor was obtained from an adult who was a healthcare worker with PCR-confirmed SARS-CoV-2 infection or an uninfected control (not recorded which). The sample consisted of whole blood, taken at baseline. The CDR3 loop is CASSPGTPTYEQYF. CDR3 DNA sequence: TGTGCCAGCAGCCCAGGGACTCCCACCTACGAGCAGTACTTC.